The 16 T cell receptor beta chains given below trace back to one sample, sequenced in a study of T cell clonality in common variable immunodeficiency. Some clones are missing from TCRdb's copy, which holds only in-frame ones; the method was immunoSEQ multiplex PCR. The sample was found to contain 50,000 to 60,000 clones, and every one recurs. The source material was peripheral blood mononuclear cells. These receptor sequences come from a person aged 18 to 75 in good health.

As to this clone: The missing CDR3 end, 3 residues past where the read stops, is filled in from the germline J gene. The chain uses TRBV7-9 and TRBJ2-5; TRBD2 might be the D (6 bases). Trimming stripped 4 bases from V and 4 bases from J, with 10 bases between. CDR3 length equals 13 residues. Germline V gene lookup returns CDR1 SEHNR and CDR2 FQNEAQ (reference sequence). The CDR3 DNA, read in part, is TGTGCCAGCAGCTGGGGGGTTAGAGAGACC. Translated, it gives CASSWGVRET. The complete CDR3 sequence is CASSWGVRETQYF.

At least ten counts were recorded for this clone. The CDR3 end lies 3 residues beyond the end of the read and is filled in from the germline J gene. The chain links TRBV9 to TRBJ2-3; D possibly corresponds to TRBD2 (5 bases). The CDR3 has 15 amino acids. Trimming removed 0 bases from V and 0 bases from J, with 8 bases in between. In germline, CDR1 is SGDLS, CDR2 YYNGEE. The CDR3 sequence is CASSVGGLSTDTQYF. The part of the CDR3 DNA that was read is TGTGCCAGCAGCGTAGGAGGACTTAGCACAGATACG.

This clone was found many times. The read gets to within 3 residues of the CDR3 end, and the germline J gene fills in the rest. The chain uses TRBV20-1 and TRBJ2-5, with D tentatively TRBD2 (6 bases). Germline assignment: CDR1 DFQATT and CDR2 SNEGSKA (reference sequence). Trimming stripped 3 bases from V and 7 bases from J, with 9 bases between. The CDR3 has 11 residues. CDR3 DNA, as far as it was read: TGCAGTGCTAGTGCCGGGGGGACC. It yields the protein CSASAGGT. The full CDR3 reads CSASAGGTQYF.

This clone appeared many times. Sequencing ends 3 residues short of the CDR3 end; the germline J gene provides the rest. V is TRBV18 and J is TRBJ2-2, with D possibly matching TRBD2 (6 bases). This CDR3 has 16 amino acids. Germline V gives CDR1 KGHSH, CDR2 LQKENI. Trimming pared 2 bases from V and 0 bases from J, leaving 10 bases between. The CDR3 sequence is CASSPLLASNTGELFF. The part of the CDR3 DNA that was read is TGTGCCAGCTCACCATTGCTAGCGTCGAACACCGGGGAG.

This clone was seen at least ten times. Coverage ceases 3 residues before the CDR3 finishes, and the germline J gene fills in the end. This chain joins TRBV12-3 or TRBV12-4 and TRBJ2-1, with a tentative D call TRBD2 (6 bases). Trimming took off 3 bases at V and 3 bases at J, with 15 bases between the two ends. This CDR3 has 16 amino acids. CDR3 in amino acids: CASSLSLAGNYNEQFF. Incomplete CDR3 DNA: TGTGCCAGCAGTTTGTCCTTGGCGGGGAACTACAATGAG.

This clone showed up many times. The sequenced part of the CDR3 DNA is TGTGCCAGCAGTGAAGAGGGCGCAGGGAGTTCACCC. Its translation: CASSEEGAGSSP. The complete CDR3 protein is CASSEEGAGSSPLHF. V usage is TRBV6-1 and J usage is TRBJ1-6; TRBD1 might be the D (5 bases). Coverage ceases 3 residues before the CDR3 finishes, and the germline J gene fills in the end. This CDR3 has 15 residues. V lost 1 base and J 9 bases, leaving 13 bases between the germline ends. In germline, CDR1 is MNHNS, CDR2 SASEGT.

This clone was seen repeatedly, ten times or more. The observed sequence ends 3 residues before the CDR3 terminus, with the missing tail filled in from the germline J gene. The rearrangement uses TRBV9 and TRBJ1-2, with 9 bases lining up with TRBD1. Germline V lookup: CDR1 SGDLS, CDR2 YYNGEE. The CDR3 has 14 amino acids. The junction had 4 bases not matched to a gene; V was cut back by 1 base and J by 6 bases. The CDR3 DNA, read in part, is TGTGCCAGCAGCGTAACAGGGGGCGACCATGGC. Its protein product is CASSVTGGDHG. The complete CDR3 reads CASSVTGGDHGYTF.

This clone was counted many times. The read finishes 3 residues shy of the CDR3 end, and the germline J gene is used to complete it. The V and J genes are TRBV18 and TRBJ1-4, with 9 bases identical to TRBD1. CDR1 and CDR2 (germline): KGHSH, LQKENI. CDR3 length equals 14 residues. The junction had 2 bases not matched to a gene; V was cut back by 6 bases and J by 3 bases. CDR3 DNA, as far as it was read: TGTGCCAGCTCGGGACAGGGTCCTAATGAAAAA. This translates into CASSGQGPNEK. The whole CDR3 protein reads CASSGQGPNEKLFF.

There are many counts of this clone. With the read ending 3 residues before the CDR3 end, the germline J gene is used to fill in that end. The V and J genes are TRBV20-1 and TRBJ2-7; TRBD1 is a possible D gene (6 bases). Germline assignment: CDR1 DFQATT and CDR2 SNEGSKA (reference sequence). The CDR3 has 13 residues. The V gene lost 8 bases and the J gene lost 3 bases, with 17 bases spanning the gap. The DNA read from the CDR3 is TGCAGTCCCCGAGGGGGTGGACTCTACGAG. It is translated as CSPRGGGLYE. From start to end, the CDR3 is CSPRGGGLYEQYF.

This clone was picked up many times. Sequencing ends 3 residues short of the CDR3 end; the germline J gene provides the rest. The V call is TRBV7-9, the J call TRBJ2-1; D is perhaps TRBD2 (5 bases). This CDR3 has 14 amino acids. The germline CDR1 and CDR2 sequences are SEHNR and FQNEAQ (reference sequence). Trimming took off 2 bases at V and 4 bases at J, with 9 bases between the two ends. CDR3 DNA, as far as it was read: TGTGCCAGCAGCTTAAAGGACTCATACAATGAG. Protein: CASSLKDSYNE. The whole CDR3 sequence reads CASSLKDSYNEQFF.

This clone was detected many times. The CDR3 region is CASSLLLAGEGTGELFF. CDR3 DNA, as far as it was read: TGTGCCAGCAGCTTACTACTAGCGGGAGAAGGCACCGGGGAG. The V gene is TRBV7-7, the J gene TRBJ2-2; 11 bases are shared with TRBD2. The CDR3 end lies 3 residues beyond the end of the read and is filled in from the germline J gene. Trimming removed 2 bases from V and 4 bases from J; junction bases left unmatched: 6. In germline, CDR1 is SSHAT, CDR2 FNYEAQ (reference sequence). This CDR3 comprises 17 residues. Based on the CDR3 plus reference TRBV7-7 and TRBJ2-2, the full variable domain is GAGVSQSPRYKVTKRGQDVTLRCDPISSHATLYWYQQALGQGPEFLTYFNYEAQPDKSGLPSDRFSAERPEGSISTLTIQRTEQRDSAMYRCASSLLLAGEGTGELFFGEGSRLTVL.

This clone was detected many times. From the germline J gene comes the end of the CDR3, since the read stops 3 residues before it. The chain carries TRBV18 and TRBJ1-6; D perhaps matches TRBD1 (5 bases). CDR3 size: 15 residues. Germline V gives CDR1 KGHSH, CDR2 LQKENI. V gave up 4 bases and J gave up 7 bases, with 14 bases separating them. The covered CDR3 bases are TGTGCCAGCTCACAGGGGTTGCCACCCAATTCACCC. Translating gives CASSQGLPPNSP. The complete CDR3 reads CASSQGLPPNSPLHF.

This clone was observed at least ten times. From the germline J gene comes the end of the CDR3, since the read stops 3 residues before it. The chain has TRBV10-1 and TRBJ2-1, with 9 bases identical to TRBD2. The CDR3 length is 13 residues. The germline gives CDR1 WNHNN, CDR2 SYGVQD (reference sequence). Losses at the gene ends were 8 bases for V and 5 bases for J; bases not matched to a gene: 4. CDR3 region: CASRASGNNEQFF. CDR3 bases read: TGCGCCAGCCGGGCTAGCGGGAACAATGAG.

This clone was picked up many times. The read gets to within 3 residues of the CDR3 end, and the germline J gene fills in the rest. The rearrangement joins TRBV7-3 to TRBJ2-1; tentatively, D is TRBD1 or TRBD2 (5 bases each). The CDR3 totals 15 residues. Germline CDR1 is SGHTA and CDR2 is FQGTGA. V dropped 5 bases and J dropped 4 bases, with 15 bases sitting between them. CDR3 protein: CASSPREDSYNEQFF. The CDR3 DNA, read in part, is TGTGCCAGCAGCCCGAGGGAAGACAGTTACAATGAG.

This clone was detected ten times or more. The CDR3 goes on 3 residues after the read ends, and that part is filled in from the germline J gene. V usage is TRBV5-4 and J usage is TRBJ2-2, with D tentatively TRBD1 or TRBD2 (5 bases each). Looked up from germline, CDR1 is SGHNT and CDR2 is YYREEE (reference sequence). The CDR3 covers 15 residues. V was cut by 6 bases and J by 5 bases, with 17 bases left in between. CDR3 bases read: TGTGCCAGCACCTTACCAGGGAGTAGGACCGGGGAG. This gives the protein CASTLPGSRTGE. The entire CDR3 protein is CASTLPGSRTGELFF. Full variable domain (rest looked up from reference TRBV5-4 and TRBJ2-2): ETGVTQSPTHLIKTRGQQVTLRCSSQSGHNTVSWYQQALGQGPQFIFQYYREEENGRGNFPPRFSGLQFPNYSSELNVNALELDDSALYLCASTLPGSRTGELFFGEGSRLTVL.

This clone was counted between two and nine times. The junction and the germline gene differ at one end; a read error may be behind it. With the read ending 3 residues before the CDR3 end, the germline J gene is used to fill in that end. This CDR3 is also generated by other DNA sequences in the sample. This chain connects TRBV7-2 to TRBJ1-3; D is undetermined. Germline assignment: CDR1 SGHTA and CDR2 FQGNSA. The CDR3 runs 14 residues. CDR3: CASSPYSSGNTIYF. The covered CDR3 bases are TGTGCCAGCAGCCCGTACAGCTCTGGAAACACG.